One sample yielded the 4 T cell receptor beta chains listed below, sequenced in a study of blood T cells in healthy people across ages. The second PCR ran roughly 7 to 12 cycles with a sample-barcoded 5' primer and J-beta primers. Each CDR3 protein gets one entry after TCRdb re-called the 5' RACE reads with MiXCR. The sample shows around 1,800,000 distinct CDR3 sequences, roughly two fifths of them seen only once. Sequenced input: blood. These receptors all stem from a human donor in good health.

This clonotype was detected a few times. This sequence joins TRBV9 and TRBJ2-1, with 9 bases identical to TRBD1. This CDR3 has 15 residues. Germline trimming cut 2 bases from V and 8 bases from J; bases unmatched to any gene: 8. Germline loops: CDR1 SGDLS, CDR2 YYNGEE. CDR3 region: CASSVGTGITDEQFF. In nucleotides, the CDR3 is TGTGCCAGCAGCGTTGGGACAGGGATTACCGATGAGCAGTTCTTC.

The chain combines TRBV7-9 with TRBJ1-2; D is unresolved. Trimming pared 2 bases from V and 8 bases from J, leaving 15 bases between. Germline CDR1 SEHNR, CDR2 FQNEAQ (reference sequence). CDR3 length equals 14 residues. The chain's CDR3 is CASSLISRGRGYTF. CDR3 nucleotides: TGTGCCAGCAGCTTAATCTCTCGAGGGCGCGGCTACACCTTC.

This sequence joins TRBV6-1 and TRBJ2-2, with 7 nucleotides matching TRBD1. V dropped 5 bases and J dropped 1; count of bases not matched to a gene: 7. Per germline, CDR1 MNHNS and CDR2 SASEGT. The CDR3 runs to 16 residues. The CDR3 region is CASSPRGLLNTGELFF. The CDR3 DNA reads TGTGCCAGCAGTCCGAGGGGGCTCTTGAACACCGGGGAGCTGTTTTTT.

V usage is TRBV12-3 or TRBV12-4 and J usage is TRBJ1-2, with 9 bases aligning to TRBD1. This CDR3 is built from 13 residues. V lost 5 bases to trimming and J lost 6 bases; unmatched junction nucleotides: 4. The CDR3 bases are TGTGCCAGCAGTCCGTACAGGGGGCATGGCTACACCTTC. This encodes CASSPYRGHGYTF.